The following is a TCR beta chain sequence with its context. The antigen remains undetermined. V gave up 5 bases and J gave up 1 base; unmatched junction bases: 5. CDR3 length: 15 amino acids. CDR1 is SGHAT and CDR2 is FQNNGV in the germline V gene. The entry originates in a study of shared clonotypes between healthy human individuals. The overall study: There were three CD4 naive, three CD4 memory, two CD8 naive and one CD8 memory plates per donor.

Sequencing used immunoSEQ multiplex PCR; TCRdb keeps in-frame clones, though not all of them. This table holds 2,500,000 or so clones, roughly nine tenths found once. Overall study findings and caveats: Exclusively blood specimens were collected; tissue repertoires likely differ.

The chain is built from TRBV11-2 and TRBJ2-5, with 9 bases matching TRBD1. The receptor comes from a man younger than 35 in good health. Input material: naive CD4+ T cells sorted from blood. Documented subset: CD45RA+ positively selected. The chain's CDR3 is CASSQGQGRQETQYF. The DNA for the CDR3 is TGTGCCAGCAGCCAGGGACAGGGTCGCCAAGAGACCCAGTACTTC.